The 22 T cell receptor beta chains below come from one sample, sequenced in a study of cytomegalovirus exposure and HLA in healthy donors. It was with 60 Vbeta and 13 Jbeta primers that the PCR ran. Profiling relied on immunoSEQ multiplex PCR, and the TCRdb table lists in-frame clones only, not all of them. The sample records some 140,000 clones, roughly three quarters being singletons. Sequenced material: PBMCs. The receptors originated from a woman under 30 in good health and CMV-seronegative.

The gene calls are TRBV9 and TRBJ1-1; 7 bases map to TRBD1. Germline V gene sequence: CDR1 SGDLS, CDR2 YYNGEE. CDR3 length: 16 residues. With 0 bases clipped from V and 5 bases from J, the junction kept 10 bases outside the gene matches. The chain's CDR3 is CASSVEGAGEKTEAFF. The CDR3 region has the DNA TGTGCCAGCAGCGTAGAGGGGGCAGGTGAAAAAACTGAAGCTTTCTTT.

This clone was seen just once. The V gene is TRBV5-1, the J gene TRBJ2-1, with a tentative D call TRBD2 (6 bases). V was clipped by 0 bases and J by 3 bases, with 10 bases between them. The V gene's germline CDR1 is SGHRS and CDR2 YFSETQ. This CDR3 is 15 amino acids long. The CDR3 reads CASSLGGRFYNEQFF. CDR3 coding DNA: TGCGCCAGCAGCTTGGGTGGGAGGTTCTACAATGAGCAGTTCTTC.

The J gene is TRBJ2-3, the V gene TRBV7-2; D unclear. The V end lost 5 bases, the J end lost 7 bases, and 7 bases lay between the germline ends. In germline, CDR1 is SGHTA, CDR2 FQGNSA. CDR3 size: 11 residues. CDR3 nucleotide sequence: TGTGCCAGCAGCCCAGGATATACGCAGTATTTT. Translated, it gives CASSPGYTQYF.

The chain combines TRBV10-2 with TRBJ1-4, with no clear D. V was cut by 1 base and J by 3 bases, with 3 bases left in between. The CDR3 spans 13 residues. Germline V CDR1 and CDR2: WSHSY, SAAADI. The CDR3 is CASSELANEKLFF. In DNA form, the CDR3 reads TGCGCCAGCAGTGAGTTAGCTAATGAAAAACTGTTTTTT.

The chain combines TRBV27 with TRBJ1-1; 8 nucleotides align to TRBD1. V was pared by 5 bases and J by 1 base, with 9 bases of the junction left unmatched. This CDR3 spans 16 amino acids. The germline V gene encodes CDR1 MNHEY and CDR2 SMNVEV (reference sequence). The DNA for the CDR3 is TGTGCCAGCAGTGCGGTCCAGGGGGCTAGGAACACTGAAGCTTTCTTT. Translation gives CASSAVQGARNTEAFF.

This clone is a singleton in its sample. J is TRBJ2-2 and V is TRBV5-1; no clear D gene. V was pared by 1 base and J by 4 bases, with 5 bases between. Looked up from germline, CDR1 is SGHRS and CDR2 is YFSETQ. CDR3 length equals 13 residues. CDR3 loop: CASSLPGTGELFF. For the CDR3, the DNA is TGCGCCAGCAGCTTGCCAGGCACCGGGGAGCTGTTTTTT.

This chain connects TRBV5-1 to TRBJ2-7, with D maybe TRBD2 (6 bases). Trimming pared 0 bases from V and 7 bases from J, leaving 17 bases between. The CDR3 loop spans 15 amino acids. Germline V gene data show CDR1 as SGHRS and CDR2 as YFSETQ. This chain's CDR3 is CASSLGGDPPSEQYF. For the CDR3, the DNA is TGCGCCAGCAGCTTGGGGGGGGACCCCCCTAGTGAGCAGTACTTC.

This clone came up once. The V and J genes are TRBV6-1 and TRBJ1-1, with no clear D. This CDR3 region has 13 residues. Germline V gene lookup returns CDR1 MNHNS and CDR2 SASEGT. Trimming stripped 5 bases from V and 5 bases from J, with 12 bases between. The CDR3 loop is CASSPPLGTEAFF. In DNA form, the CDR3 reads TGTGCCAGCAGTCCTCCTCTCGGGACTGAAGCTTTCTTT.

This rearrangement joins TRBV5-4 to TRBJ2-3; 12 nucleotides align to TRBD2. Looked up from germline, CDR1 is SGHNT and CDR2 is YYREEE (reference sequence). V was clipped by 0 bases and J by 6 bases; unmatched bases: 2. The CDR3 loop spans 15 amino acids. The CDR3 DNA sequence: TGTGCCAGCAGCTTGGAGGGGACTAGCGGGGATACGCAGTATTTT. It specifies CASSLEGTSGDTQYF.

This chain joins TRBV30 and TRBJ2-6, with 12 bases fitting TRBD1. CDR1 and CDR2 (germline): GTSNPN, SVGIG (reference sequence). The CDR3 has 17 residues. Losses at the gene ends were 5 bases for V and 4 bases for J; bases not matched to a gene: 9. The CDR3 DNA sequence: TGTGCCTGGTACCGGGACAGGGGGCGAAAAGGGGCCAACGTCCTGACTTTC. Its translation is CAWYRDRGRKGANVLTF.

The gene calls are TRBV10-1 and TRBJ2-7; 9 nucleotides line up with TRBD1. V was pared by 6 bases and J by 5 bases, with 8 bases of the junction left unmatched. Germline V gene sequence: CDR1 WNHNN, CDR2 SYGVQD (reference sequence). The CDR3 is 14 amino acids. The CDR3 coding sequence is TGCGCCAGCAGCGGCAACCGGGACAGGGACGAGCAGTACTTC. Translated: CASSGNRDRDEQYF.

The chain is built from TRBV5-1 and TRBJ2-3; 9 nucleotides align to TRBD2. Trimming took 5 bases from V and 3 from J; bases not matched to a gene: 7. This CDR3 has 15 residues. Germline V gene sequence: CDR1 SGHRS, CDR2 YFSETQ. The CDR3 sequence: CASSRAGGMTDTQYF. CDR3 bases: TGCGCCAGCAGTCGAGCGGGAGGAATGACAGATACGCAGTATTTT. Full variable domain (rest looked up from reference TRBV5-1 and TRBJ2-3): KAGVTQTPRYLIKTRGQQVTLSCSPISGHRSVSWYQQTPGQGLQFLFEYFSETQRNKGNFPGRFSGRQFSNSRSEMNVSTLELGDSALYLCASSRAGGMTDTQYFGPGTRLTVL.

The chain links TRBV6-4 to TRBJ2-3; 11 bases match TRBD2. The CDR3 loop spans 15 amino acids. Trimming at V came to 0 bases and at J to 5 bases, leaving 1 base not matched to a gene. Germline lookup yields CDR1 MRHNA and CDR2 SNTAGT. The CDR3 DNA follows: TGTGCCAGCAGTGACTCAGGGACTAGCGGAGATACGCAGTATTTT. Protein sequence: CASSDSGTSGDTQYF.

The J gene is TRBJ1-3, the V gene TRBV7-9, with unresolved D. Germline CDR1 SEHNR, CDR2 FQNEAQ (reference sequence). V lost 11 bases and J 0 bases, leaving 5 bases between the germline ends. This CDR3 is built from 11 residues. In DNA, the CDR3 is TGTGCCCTAATCTCTGGAAACACCATATATTTT. As protein: CALISGNTIYF.

This sequence joins TRBV5-1 and TRBJ2-3; D might be TRBD1 (5 bases). The V and J ends lost 1 base and 5 bases respectively, with 8 bases between them. The germline V gene encodes CDR1 SGHRS and CDR2 YFSETQ. This CDR3 has 13 residues. CDR3 amino acids: CASSLQGIDTQYF. In DNA, the CDR3 is TGCGCCAGCAGCTTGCAGGGTATAGATACGCAGTATTTT.

The J gene is TRBJ2-1, the V gene TRBV5-1, with D uncertain. The CDR3 extends over 14 amino acids. The V end was cut by 3 bases, the J end by 8 bases, with 15 bases between. In germline, CDR1 is SGHRS, CDR2 YFSETQ. The CDR3 region is CASSSSTNVDEQFF. The CDR3 nucleotides read TGCGCCAGCAGCTCGAGTACGAACGTCGATGAGCAGTTCTTC.

The genes are TRBV27 and TRBJ2-7, with D possibly matching TRBD1 (6 bases). V was trimmed by 5 bases and J by 3 bases, leaving 11 bases between them. CDR1 and CDR2 from the germline V gene are MNHEY and SMNVEV (reference sequence). The CDR3 has 13 residues. For the CDR3, the DNA is TGTGCCAGCAGTATCTACAGGGACTACGAGCAGTACTTC. This sequence encodes CASSIYRDYEQYF.

The J gene is TRBJ2-5, the V gene TRBV7-8, with 8 nucleotides matching TRBD1. CDR3 length: 13 residues. Germline trimming cut 7 bases from V and 5 bases from J; bases unmatched to any gene: 6. CDR1 is SGHVS and CDR2 is FQNEAQ in the germline V gene. The CDR3 nucleotides read TGTGCCAGCACCTTGGACAGGGAGGAGACCCAGTACTTC. Its protein product is CASTLDREETQYF. Together with reference TRBV7-8 and TRBJ2-5, the CDR3 gives the full variable domain: GAGVSQSPRYKVAKRGQDVALRCDPISGHVSLFWYQQALGQGPEFLTYFQNEAQLDKSGLPSDRFFAERPEGSVSTLKIQRTQQEDSAVYLCASTLDREETQYFGPGTRLLVL.

The CDR3 here is CASRRTVTGELFF. In DNA form, the CDR3 reads TGTGCCAGCAGGAGAACGGTCACCGGGGAGCTGTTTTTT. The chain joins TRBV6-5 to TRBJ2-2; no clear D gene. Deletions cut 6 bases from V and 4 bases from J, with 9 bases between. Germline lookup yields CDR1 MNHEY and CDR2 SVGAGI. The CDR3 is made up of 13 amino acids.

V gene TRBV30 combines with J gene TRBJ1-2, with D possibly TRBD1 on 6 matching bases. CDR3 length equals 12 residues. V dropped 1 base and J dropped 6 bases, with 9 bases sitting between them. Germline loops: CDR1 GTSNPN, CDR2 SVGIG (reference sequence). The CDR3 sequence is CAWSAYRDGYTF. CDR3 nucleotide sequence: TGTGCCTGGAGTGCCTACAGGGATGGCTACACCTTC.

The V and J genes are TRBV2 and TRBJ1-2, with 9 nucleotides matching TRBD1. The CDR3 is made up of 11 amino acids. Germline CDR1 is SNHLY and CDR2 is FYNNEI. Trimming took 8 bases from V and 10 from J; bases not matched to a gene: 5. CDR3 amino acids: CASGPQGAYTF. CDR3 coding DNA: TGTGCCAGCGGACCACAGGGGGCCTACACCTTC.

Remarks on this clone: The sample has other DNA sequences that encode this CDR3 too. This chain joins TRBV7-9 and TRBJ1-2; 8 bases fit TRBD1. Germline CDR1 reads SEHNR; CDR2 reads FQNEAQ (reference sequence). V trimming: 4 bases; J trimming: 5 bases; junction bases outside the gene matches: 3. This CDR3 has 13 amino acids. The CDR3 DNA reads as TGTGCCAGCAGCTCGACAGGGGCATATGGCTACACCTTC. This sequence encodes CASSSTGAYGYTF.